Given below is one TCR beta chain in context. The data were taken from a study of blood T cell repertoires in COVID-19. Under the authors' procedure: Amplification from reference gene primers served as the basis for estimated nucleated cell counts. Assay used: immunoSEQ multiplex PCR; TCRdb lists only in-frame clones, some missing. That table furnishes V, J and clone size, whereas the DNA furnished D and trimming. The sample has a few hundred thousand clones, roughly 90% seen once; the top ten hold 0.8% to 0.9%. Living in about two dozen US areas, the participants were between about 18 and 95 years of age. Self-reported history from a screening survey and questionnaire set each donor's cohort. Within the 2 weeks before study entry, each person in the exposed group met a COVID-19 case. The receptor's source is a woman aged 40 to 50 who had been exposed to COVID-19. The sample consisted of PBMCs or T cells enriched from blood (not recorded which).

Here the CDR3 DNA reads TGTGCCAGCAGCGCCAGACAGGGGGCGCTTAATTCACCCCTCCACTTT. Protein sequence: CASSARQGALNSPLHF. The chain has TRBV11-2 and TRBJ1-6; 10 bases align to TRBD1. This CDR3 is 16 amino acids long. Looked up from germline, CDR1 is SGHAT and CDR2 is FQNNGV. With V trimmed by 5 bases and J by 6 bases, 7 bases remained unmatched.